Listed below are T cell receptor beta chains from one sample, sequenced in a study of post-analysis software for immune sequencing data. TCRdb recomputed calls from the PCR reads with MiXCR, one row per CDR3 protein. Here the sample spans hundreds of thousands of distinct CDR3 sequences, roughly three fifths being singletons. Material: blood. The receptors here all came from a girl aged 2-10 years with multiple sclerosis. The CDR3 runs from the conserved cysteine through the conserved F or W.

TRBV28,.,CASSLENRVETQYF
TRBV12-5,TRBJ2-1,CASGREGIEQFF
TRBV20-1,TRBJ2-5,CSVTTGRVGETQYF
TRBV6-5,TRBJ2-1,CASSYRTGTSYNEQFF
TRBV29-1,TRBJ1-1,CSVDYRSGGDTEAFF
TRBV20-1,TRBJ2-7,CSVSAPGSSYEQYF
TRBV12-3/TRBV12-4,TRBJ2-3,CASRERARGADTQYF
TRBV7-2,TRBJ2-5,CASSVSRHGQETQYF
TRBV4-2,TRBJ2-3,CASSQDDAGDRGAWTQYF
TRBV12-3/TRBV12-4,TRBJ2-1,CASRLSGRARDEQFF
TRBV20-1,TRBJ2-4,CSASKRSSSKNIQYF
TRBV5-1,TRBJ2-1,CASSRLKTSGGLSSYNEQFF
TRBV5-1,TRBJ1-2,CASSLSRSLNYGYTF
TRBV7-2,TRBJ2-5,CASSPSIAGAQGEQYF
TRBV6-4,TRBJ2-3,CASSRLAGEPDTQYF
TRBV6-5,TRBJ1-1,CASSYSGGGRAFF
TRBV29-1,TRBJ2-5,CSVRRLQETQYF
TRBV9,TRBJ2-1,CASSVGGLAGGYEQFF
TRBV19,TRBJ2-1,CASSIGTSGANNEQFF
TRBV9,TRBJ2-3,CASSPRELASTDTQYF
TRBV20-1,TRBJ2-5,CSARVAGSAGARGETQYF
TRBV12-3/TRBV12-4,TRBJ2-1,CASSPPPGGSYNEQFF
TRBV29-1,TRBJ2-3,CSVVGTHFTQYF